This TCR beta chain came from a study of T cell repertoires in cytomegalovirus infection. Study-wide background: Both a matching HLA type and CMV infection were indicated by public TCR beta signatures. The study's findings and limits: Cumulative frequency (of public TCR beta family members) identified carriers of CMV plus the relevant HLA. CMV-specific TCR beta clonotypes restricted by HLA-C were the ones dominating the ex vivo response.

This clonotype came up many times. Its target is unknown. V lost 0 bases to trimming and J lost 5 bases; unmatched junction nucleotides: 6. The CDR3 extends over 15 amino acids. Germline V gene data show CDR1 as SGHRS and CDR2 as YFSETQ. Via MiXCR, TCRdb re-called the reads, giving one row per CDR3 protein. The table lists around 800,000 distinct CDR3 sequences, approximately 29% of them singletons. The chain uses TRBV5-1 and TRBJ1-1; TRBD1 agrees at 8 bases. The sequences come from cultured CD8+ T cells from PBMCs, collected from culture after CMV antigen stimulation. This TCR derives from a human donor in good health (CMV status not recorded). Some clones in this sample may be carry-over from other donors' samples. Here the CDR3 DNA reads TGCGCCAGCAGCTTGGGGGACAGGTTGTGGACTGAAGCTTTCTTT. Translation gives CASSLGDRLWTEAFF. The complete variable domain, with remaining parts taken from reference TRBV5-1 and TRBJ1-1, reads KAGVTQTPRYLIKTRGQQVTLSCSPISGHRSVSWYQQTPGQGLQFLFEYFSETQRNKGNFPGRFSGRQFSNSRSEMNVSTLELGDSALYLCASSLGDRLWTEAFFGQGTRLTVV.